These 31 T cell receptor beta chains share one sample of origin, sequenced in a study of PD-1 blockade in mismatch repair-deficient tumors. Produced via immunoSEQ multiplex PCR; TCRdb's table is partial and in-frame only. The data hold 30,000 to 40,000 clones, with approximately 84% observed a single time. The specimen comprised PBMCs, sampled roughly 6 weeks after starting pembrolizumab. The receptors were sampled from an adult with mismatch repair-deficient cancer.

This clone was found a few times. The gene calls are TRBV15 and TRBJ1-1; a weak D match, TRBD1 (5 bases). This CDR3 has 12 residues. With 8 bases removed from V and 0 bases from J, the gap between germline ends came to 7 bases. In germline, CDR1 is LNHNV, CDR2 YYDKDF (reference sequence). Here the CDR3 reads CATGGLNTEAFF. The CDR3 DNA reads TGTGCCACCGGGGGGTTGAACACTGAAGCTTTCTTT.

The chain combines TRBV7-9 with TRBJ1-1, with 7 bases aligning to TRBD1. V was pared by 5 bases and J by 1 base, with 10 bases of the junction left unmatched. The CDR3 spans 16 residues. The germline V gene has CDR1 SEHNR and CDR2 FQNEAQ (reference sequence). CDR3 bases: TGTGCCAGCAGCCCCCGGGACAGACTTACGAACACTGAAGCTTTCTTT. Translating gives CASSPRDRLTNTEAFF.

This clone was recorded once. The rearrangement uses TRBV27 and TRBJ2-3, with 8 bases fitting TRBD1. Trimming at V came to 1 base and at J to 4 bases, leaving 19 bases not matched to a gene. This CDR3 comprises 20 residues. CDR1 MNHEY and CDR2 SMNVEV come from the germline V gene (reference sequence). The CDR3 sequence is CASSLYMGGIQGALADTQYF. Written as DNA, the CDR3 is TGTGCCAGCAGTTTATATATGGGGGGAATTCAGGGGGCGTTGGCAGATACGCAGTATTTT.

The J gene is TRBJ2-1, the V gene TRBV7-3, with D perhaps matching TRBD1 (5 bases). The CDR3 consists of 14 residues. Trimming left V 1 base short and J 8 bases short, with 12 bases between. Germline CDR1 reads SGHTA; CDR2 reads FQGTGA. The CDR3: CASSLNVGADEQFF. In DNA, the CDR3 is TGTGCCAGCAGCTTAAACGTAGGGGCCGATGAGCAGTTCTTC.

This chain uses TRBV5-1 with TRBJ2-6; tentatively, D is TRBD1 (6 bases). Trimming left V 8 bases short and J 3 bases short, with 18 bases between. Germline CDR1 SGHRS, CDR2 YFSETQ. The CDR3 covers 16 residues. The CDR3 region has the DNA TGCGCCAGTACAGGGCGAACCTGGGGTGGGGCCAACGTCCTGACTTTC. Translating it yields CASTGRTWGGANVLTF.

This clone came up once. The chain joins TRBV4-1 to TRBJ2-1; 12 bases are shared with TRBD1. With V trimmed by 4 bases and J by 8 bases, 6 bases remained unmatched. The CDR3 runs to 15 residues. Germline CDR1 MGHRA, CDR2 YSYEKL. CDR3 DNA sequence: TGCGCCAGCAGCCCCGGGACAGGGGGCCGGGATGAGCAGTTCTTC. It is translated as CASSPGTGGRDEQFF.

This rearrangement joins TRBV19 to TRBJ1-2; the D gene is possibly TRBD1 (5 bases). Germline CDR1 and CDR2: LNHDA and SQIVND (reference sequence). The length of the CDR3 is 17 residues. Trimming stripped 4 bases from V and 5 bases from J, with 23 bases between. The CDR3 spells CASSKAVEKGRVYGYTF. The DNA for the CDR3 is TGTGCCAGTAGTAAGGCTGTAGAGAAGGGGAGGGTGTATGGCTACACCTTC.

In regard to this clone: Other DNA sequences in the sample encode the same CDR3. V usage is TRBV7-3 and J usage is TRBJ2-1; 8 nucleotides match TRBD2. V was clipped by 3 bases and J by 3 bases; unmatched bases: 4. The CDR3 sequence is 15 residues long. CDR1 SGHTA and CDR2 FQGTGA come from the germline V gene. The CDR3 spells CASSFTGGVYNEQFF. The CDR3, as DNA: TGTGCCAGCAGCTTCACGGGAGGGGTCTACAATGAGCAGTTCTTC.

This chain uses TRBV19 with TRBJ2-1; possible D gene TRBD2, 6 bases. Per the germline V gene, CDR1 is LNHDA and CDR2 is SQIVND (reference sequence). This CDR3 spans 14 amino acids. Trimming stripped 7 bases from V and 4 bases from J, with 14 bases between. CDR3 loop: CASKKEGRYNEQFF. Here the CDR3 DNA reads TGTGCCAGTAAAAAGGAGGGGCGATACAATGAGCAGTTCTTC.

In this sample, this clone turned up a few times. The chain combines TRBV28 with TRBJ2-7; no reliable D call. Germline CDR1 and CDR2: MDHEN and SYDVKM. The CDR3 loop spans 12 amino acids. The V gene lost 5 bases and the J gene lost 2 bases, with 7 bases spanning the gap. CDR3 sequence (DNA): TGTGCCAGCAGTACAACCGCCTACGAGCAGTACTTC. It specifies CASSTTAYEQYF.

This clone has a handful of counts. The chain couples TRBV5-5 to TRBJ1-5; TRBD1 is a possible D gene (6 bases). The germline V gene encodes CDR1 SGHKS and CDR2 YYEKEE (reference sequence). There are 14 residues in the CDR3. The V end lost 4 bases, the J end lost 3 bases, and 11 bases lay between the germline ends. The CDR3 region is CASSLRTDNQPQHF. In DNA form, the CDR3 reads TGTGCCAGCAGCCTTCGGACAGACAATCAGCCCCAGCATTTT.

The sample holds one count of this clone. The chain combines TRBV4-1 with TRBJ2-7; 11 bases match TRBD2. The length of the CDR3 is 22 residues. Germline CDR1 and CDR2: MGHRA and YSYEKL. V lost 3 bases and J lost 0; bases outside the gene matches: 22. CDR3 bases: TGCGCCAGCAGCCACCCGTCGACTAGCGGGACCCCTGGAAAACTCAGCTCCTACGAGCAGTACTTC. Translating gives CASSHPSTSGTPGKLSSYEQYF.

By its share, this clone is medium-sized (0.01 to 0.1%). The V gene is TRBV29-1, the J gene TRBJ2-7; a possible D gene is TRBD1 (6 bases). Germline loops: CDR1 SQVTM, CDR2 ANQGSEA. V dropped 2 bases and J dropped 3 bases, with 8 bases sitting between them. This CDR3 has 12 residues. This chain's CDR3 is CSVERDNYEQYF. The CDR3 nucleotides are TGCAGCGTTGAAAGGGACAACTACGAGCAGTACTTC.

The chain joins TRBV5-6 to TRBJ2-1; 13 bases fit TRBD2. The CDR3 totals 16 residues. V trimming: 4 bases; J trimming: 12 bases; junction bases outside the gene matches: 13. The V gene's germline CDR1 is SGHDT and CDR2 YYEEEE. The CDR3 protein is CASSKTGTSGKGRQFF. CDR3 coding DNA: TGTGCCAGCAGCAAAACCGGGACTAGCGGGAAGGGTAGGCAGTTCTTC.

V gene TRBV10-3 combines with J gene TRBJ2-3, with 7 nucleotides matching TRBD2. Looked up from germline, CDR1 is ENHRY and CDR2 is SYGVKD. V dropped 6 bases and J dropped 0; count of bases not matched to a gene: 9. The CDR3 sequence is 16 residues long. DNA for the CDR3: TGTGCCATCAGGGCACTTACTAGCGTAAGCACAGATACGCAGTATTTT. Protein product: CAIRALTSVSTDTQYF.

This chain joins TRBV7-7 and TRBJ1-2; 8 nucleotides line up with TRBD1. Germline-derived CDR1 and CDR2 are SSHAT and FNYEAQ (reference sequence). Losses at the gene ends were 5 bases for V and 1 base for J; bases not matched to a gene: 9. The length of the CDR3 is 16 residues. Here the CDR3 DNA reads TGTGCCAGCAGCCCATTACCGGGACAGGATAACTATGGCTACACCTTC. The encoded protein is CASSPLPGQDNYGYTF.

J is TRBJ2-5 and V is TRBV28; TRBD1 agrees at 10 bases. The CDR3 spans 15 residues. With V trimmed by 8 bases and J by 6 bases, 12 bases remained unmatched. In germline, CDR1 is MDHEN, CDR2 SYDVKM. CDR3 loop: CASRATGGTRKTQYF. The DNA of the CDR3 is TGTGCCAGCCGTGCGACAGGGGGCACGAGGAAGACCCAGTACTTC.

This chain connects TRBV19 to TRBJ2-1, with 9 positions matching TRBD2. The CDR3 sequence is 12 residues long. The germline V gene encodes CDR1 LNHDA and CDR2 SQIVND (reference sequence). Trimming removed 4 bases from V and 10 bases from J; junction bases left unmatched: 2. CDR3 region: CASSKLAGEQFF. The CDR3 DNA reads TGTGCCAGTAGTAAACTAGCGGGCGAGCAGTTCTTC.

The chain employs TRBV28 and TRBJ2-7, with TRBD1 matching over 9 bases. Trimming cost V 1 base and J 13 bases; bases outside gene matches: 8. This CDR3 is built from 13 residues. Germline V CDR1 and CDR2: MDHEN, SYDVKM. CDR3 amino acids: CASSLSGHRGPYF. The CDR3 DNA reads as TGTGCCAGCAGTTTATCCGGCCACAGGGGGCCCTACTTC.

The chain combines TRBV5-1 with TRBJ2-1; 7 bases match TRBD2. The CDR3 length is 15 residues. Germline V gene lookup returns CDR1 SGHRS and CDR2 YFSETQ. The V gene end was trimmed by 6 bases and the J gene end by 0 bases; junction bases not matched to a gene: 6. CDR3 sequence (DNA): TGCGCCAGCACCCCTAGCGGAGGCTCCTACAATGAGCAGTTCTTC. It is translated as CASTPSGGSYNEQFF. The entire variable domain, with the rest obtained from reference TRBV5-1 and TRBJ2-1, is as follows: KAGVTQTPRYLIKTRGQQVTLSCSPISGHRSVSWYQQTPGQGLQFLFEYFSETQRNKGNFPGRFSGRQFSNSRSEMNVSTLELGDSALYLCASTPSGGSYNEQFFGPGTRLTVL.

V and J are TRBV20-1 and TRBJ1-2; D is possibly TRBD1 (5 bases). The V end was cut by 6 bases, the J end by 6 bases, with 11 bases between. CDR1 DFQATT and CDR2 SNEGSKA come from the germline V gene (reference sequence). The CDR3 has 11 amino acids. The CDR3, as DNA: TGCAGTGCGCCAGGGTTCGATGGCTACACCTTC. It yields the protein CSAPGFDGYTF.

This chain connects TRBV6-5 to TRBJ1-1; D possibly corresponds to TRBD1 (5 bases). Germline V gene data show CDR1 as MNHEY and CDR2 as SVGAGI. V lost 0 bases and J lost 5, with 10 bases in between. This CDR3 is 14 amino acids long. This CDR3 is CASSYSKGQTEAFF. The CDR3 nucleotides read TGTGCCAGCAGTTACTCGAAGGGGCAGACTGAAGCTTTCTTT.

The chain has TRBV29-1 and TRBJ2-7; TRBD1 agrees at 7 bases. The CDR3 contains 14 residues. CDR1 is SQVTM and CDR2 is ANQGSEA in the germline V gene. V gave up 8 bases and J gave up 2 bases; unmatched junction bases: 12. The DNA of the CDR3 is TGCAGCTTTGCAGGGGGAGATTGGGCCTACGAGCAGTACTTC. This gives the protein CSFAGGDWAYEQYF.

This clone is a singleton in its sample. The chain joins TRBV5-1 to TRBJ1-1, with TRBD1 as a possible D gene (5 bases). The ends were cut back, 2 bases at V and 11 bases at J, with 16 bases in the middle. Germline assignment: CDR1 SGHRS and CDR2 YFSETQ. CDR3 length: 13 residues. The CDR3 region has the DNA TGCGCCAGCAGCTTAATGACAGAGGCTAAGGCTTTCTTT. This encodes CASSLMTEAKAFF. Full variable domain (rest looked up from reference TRBV5-1 and TRBJ1-1): KAGVTQTPRYLIKTRGQQVTLSCSPISGHRSVSWYQQTPGQGLQFLFEYFSETQRNKGNFPGRFSGRQFSNSRSEMNVSTLELGDSALYLCASSLMTEAKAFFGQGTRLTVV.

The V and J genes are TRBV6-6 and TRBJ2-1; D gene ambiguous. CDR3 length: 14 amino acids. The ends were cut back, 2 bases at V and 6 bases at J, with 11 bases in the middle. The V gene's germline CDR1 is MNHNY and CDR2 SVGAGI (reference sequence). The CDR3 DNA reads TGTGCCAGCAGTTACAGTTCCGAACTCAATGAGCAGTTCTTC. It yields the protein CASSYSSELNEQFF.

The chain employs TRBV7-3 and TRBJ2-1; 12 positions agree with TRBD2. There are 13 residues in the CDR3. V gave up 6 bases and J gave up 14 bases; unmatched junction bases: 8. CDR1 SGHTA and CDR2 FQGTGA come from the germline V gene. The CDR3, as DNA: TGTGCCAGCAGTTATCTAGCGGGAGGGAGAAAGTTCTTC. It codes for CASSYLAGGRKFF.

The rearrangement links TRBV30 to TRBJ2-1; 8 bases map to TRBD2. In germline, CDR1 is GTSNPN, CDR2 SVGIG (reference sequence). The length of the CDR3 is 15 residues. With V trimmed by 2 bases and J by 4 bases, 7 bases remained unmatched. CDR3 region: CAWSTGTRSYNEQFF. The CDR3 DNA reads TGTGCCTGGAGTACCGGGACTAGATCGTACAATGAGCAGTTCTTC.

The chain employs TRBV2 and TRBJ1-1; tentatively, D is TRBD1 (5 bases). Per germline, CDR1 SNHLY and CDR2 FYNNEI. Trimming pared 5 bases from V and 1 base from J, leaving 11 bases between. The CDR3 has 14 amino acids. CDR3 DNA sequence: TGTGCCAGCAGTTATCAGGGAGGGAACACTGAAGCTTTCTTT. As protein: CASSYQGGNTEAFF.

The chain is built from TRBV29-1 and TRBJ2-1; 7 bases map to TRBD2. Germline CDR1 is SQVTM and CDR2 is ANQGSEA. CDR3 length: 15 amino acids. Trimming took 6 bases from V and 7 from J; bases not matched to a gene: 15. CDR3 coding DNA: TGCAGCGTAACCCCGCCTAGCGGCCACGGAAATGAGCAGTTCTTC. Translating it yields CSVTPPSGHGNEQFF.

Written as DNA, the CDR3 is TGTGCCTGGAGTGGGGACTGGAGGGAGACCCAGTACTTC. The encoded protein is CAWSGDWRETQYF. The chain recombines TRBV30 with TRBJ2-5; D is possibly TRBD2 (6 bases). This CDR3 comprises 13 residues. The germline V gene has CDR1 GTSNPN and CDR2 SVGIG (reference sequence). Trimming pared 1 base from V and 5 bases from J, leaving 11 bases between.

V gene TRBV5-1 combines with J gene TRBJ1-1, with D maybe TRBD1 (6 bases). In germline, CDR1 is SGHRS, CDR2 YFSETQ. V was clipped by 1 base and J by 3 bases, with 10 bases between them. The length of the CDR3 is 14 residues. The DNA for the CDR3 is TGCGCCAGCAGCTTGAGACAGGCCGACACTGAAGCTTTCTTT. Translated, it gives CASSLRQADTEAFF.